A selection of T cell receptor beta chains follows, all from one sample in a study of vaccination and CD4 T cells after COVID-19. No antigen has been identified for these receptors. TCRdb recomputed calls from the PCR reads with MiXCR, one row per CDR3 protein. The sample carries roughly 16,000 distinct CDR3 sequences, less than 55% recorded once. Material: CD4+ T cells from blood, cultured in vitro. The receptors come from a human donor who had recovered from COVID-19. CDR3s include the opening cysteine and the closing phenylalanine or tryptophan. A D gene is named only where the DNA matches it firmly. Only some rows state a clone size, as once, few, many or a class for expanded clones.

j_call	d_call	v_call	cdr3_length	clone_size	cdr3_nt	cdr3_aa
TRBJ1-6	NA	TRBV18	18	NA	TGTGCCAGCTCACCACCTATTAGGGTGGGAGGAACGAATTCACCCCTCCACTTT	CASSPPIRVGGTNSPLHF
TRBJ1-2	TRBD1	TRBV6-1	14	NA	TGTGCCAGCAGTGACGGACAGGGGGCGCGTGGCTACACCTTC	CASSDGQGARGYTF
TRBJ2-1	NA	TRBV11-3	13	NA	TGTGCCAGCAGCCTTAATCGGAACAATGAGCAGTTCTTC	CASSLNRNNEQFF
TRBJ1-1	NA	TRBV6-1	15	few	TGTGCCACGGGGCGTCAGGGGCGTTTGAACACTGAAGCTTTCTTT	CATGRQGRLNTEAFF
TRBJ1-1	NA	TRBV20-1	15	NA	TGCAGTGCTAGCCGAATAGACCTCGGGCACACTGAAGCTTTCTTT	CSASRIDLGHTEAFF
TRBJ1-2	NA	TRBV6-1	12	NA	TGTGCCAGCAGTCCTTCCGCCCTAAGCTACACCTTC	CASSPSALSYTF
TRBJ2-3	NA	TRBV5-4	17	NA	TGTGCCAGCAGCCCCCCCGGCATGAGCGGGAGCACAGATACGCAGTATTTT	CASSPPGMSGSTDTQYF
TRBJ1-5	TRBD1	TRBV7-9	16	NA	TGTGCCAGCAGCTTAGTGGCAGGGGGCGGCAATCAGCCCCAGCATTTT	CASSLVAGGGNQPQHF
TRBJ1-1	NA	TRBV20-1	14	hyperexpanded	TGCAGTGCTCTCCCCGGACATGGGAACACTGAAGCTTTCTTT	CSALPGHGNTEAFF
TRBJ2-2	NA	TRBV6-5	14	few	TGTGCCAGCAGTTACTCTCGAGACACCGGGGAGCTGTTTTTT	CASSYSRDTGELFF
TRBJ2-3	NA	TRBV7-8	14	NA	TGTGCCAGCAGCTCGGTGTACAGCACAGATACGCAGTATTTT	CASSSVYSTDTQYF
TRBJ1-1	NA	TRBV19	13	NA	TGTGCCACCCGCGCGCAGGGTTCCACTGAAGCTTTCTTT	CATRAQGSTEAFF
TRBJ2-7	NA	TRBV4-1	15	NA	TGCGCCAGCAGCCAGTCGACAGGTAGTATGTACGAGCAGTACTTC	CASSQSTGSMYEQYF
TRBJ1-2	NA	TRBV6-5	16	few	TGTGCCAGCAGTTACACGGGACAACCGACTAACTATGGCTACACCTTC	CASSYTGQPTNYGYTF
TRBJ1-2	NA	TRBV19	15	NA	TGTGCCAGTCGGGGACCCCTTCCAGCTAACTATGGCTACACCTTC	CASRGPLPANYGYTF
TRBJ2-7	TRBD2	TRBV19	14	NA	TGTGCCAGTAGTATTGCTAGCGGCACCTACGAGCAGTACTTC	CASSIASGTYEQYF
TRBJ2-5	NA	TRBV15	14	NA	TGTGCCACCAGCGAAGGCGCATCTGGGGAGACCCAGTACTTC	CATSEGASGETQYF
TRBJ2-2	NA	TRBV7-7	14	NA	TGTGCTAGCAGCTTAGTTCTCGGGGCCGGGGAGCTGTTTTTT	CASSLVLGAGELFF
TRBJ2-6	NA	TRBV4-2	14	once	TGTGCCAGCACCGATGGCTCTGGGGCCAACGTCCTGACTTTC	CASTDGSGANVLTF
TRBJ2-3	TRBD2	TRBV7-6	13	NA	TGTGCCAGCAGCTCGGGGGGGCGGGATACGCAGTATTTT	CASSSGGRDTQYF
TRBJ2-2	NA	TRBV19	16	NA	TGTGCCAGTAGTATTTTGCGCCAGTTGGGGACCGGGGAGCTGTTTTTT	CASSILRQLGTGELFF
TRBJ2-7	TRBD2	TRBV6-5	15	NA	TGTGCCAGCAGTTACTCCCCAGCGGGGGGCTACGAGCAGTACTTC	CASSYSPAGGYEQYF
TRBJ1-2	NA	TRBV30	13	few	TGTGCCTGGAGTTCCACGGACGGTTATGGCTACACCTTC	CAWSSTDGYGYTF
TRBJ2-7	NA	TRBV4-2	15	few	TGTGCCAGCAGCCAGACCGGGGGCGGGTCCTACGAGCAGTACTTC	CASSQTGGGSYEQYF
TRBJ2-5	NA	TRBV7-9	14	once	TGTGCCAGCAGCCCTTACGGGCCGGATGGGACCCAGTACTTC	CASSPYGPDGTQYF
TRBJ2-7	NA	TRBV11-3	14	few	TGTGCCAGCAGCCTCCGGGACGCCGACTACGAGCAGTACTTC	CASSLRDADYEQYF
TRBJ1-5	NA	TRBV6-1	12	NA	TGTGCCAGCAGGACAGCTAATCAGCCCCAGCATTTT	CASRTANQPQHF
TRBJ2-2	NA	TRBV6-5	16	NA	TGTGCCAGCAGTTACGTCCGCAGACTGAACACCGGGGAGCTGTTTTTT	CASSYVRRLNTGELFF
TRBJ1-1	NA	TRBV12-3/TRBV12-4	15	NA	TGTGCCAGCAGTTTACCGGGGGCCATGAACACTGAAGCTTTCTTT	CASSLPGAMNTEAFF
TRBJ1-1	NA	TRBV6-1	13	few	TGTGCCAGCAGTGAATTAGGATCCACTGAAGCTTTCTTT	CASSELGSTEAFF
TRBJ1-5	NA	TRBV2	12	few	TGTGCCAGCAGTGGTCCTGGGCCGCCCCAGCATTTT	CASSGPGPPQHF
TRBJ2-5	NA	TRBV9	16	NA	TGTGCCAGCAGCGTAGGTGCACTAGGGGGCCAAGAGACCCAGTACTTC	CASSVGALGGQETQYF
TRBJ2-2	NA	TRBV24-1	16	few	TGTGCCACCAGTGATTATACAGGGTCGGACACCGGGGAGCTGTTTTTT	CATSDYTGSDTGELFF
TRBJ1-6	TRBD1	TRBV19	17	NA	TGTGCCAGTAGTATAAACCTCGACAGGGGGTATAATTCACCCCTCCACTTT	CASSINLDRGYNSPLHF
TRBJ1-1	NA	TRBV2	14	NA	TGTGCCAGCGTTAGGGGCAGGGCGAACACTGAAGCTTTCTTT	CASVRGRANTEAFF
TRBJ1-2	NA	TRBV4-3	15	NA	TGCGCCAGCAGCCAAGCCCTGGGAGGCATCTATGGCTACACCTTC	CASSQALGGIYGYTF
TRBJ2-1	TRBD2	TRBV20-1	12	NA	TGCAGTGCGGCGGTTAGCGGGAGTCAGCAGTTCTTC	CSAAVSGSQQFF
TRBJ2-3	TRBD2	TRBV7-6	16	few	TGTGCCAGCAGCTTAGCGACAGCGGGAGGATCAGATACGCAGTATTTT	CASSLATAGGSDTQYF
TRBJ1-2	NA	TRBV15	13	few	TGTGCCACCAGCGTGCAGGAAAACTATGGCTACACCTTC	CATSVQENYGYTF
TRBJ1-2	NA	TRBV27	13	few	TGTGCCAGCAGTGAAAGAGGGTACCCTGGCTACACCTTC	CASSERGYPGYTF
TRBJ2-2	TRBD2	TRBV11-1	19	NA	TGTGCCAGCAGCATGGGATGGCAATTAGCGGGAGCGGGCACCGGGGAGCTGTTTTTT	CASSMGWQLAGAGTGELFF
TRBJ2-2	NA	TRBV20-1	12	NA	TGCAGTGCCCAGGGGAACACCGGGGAGCTGTTTTTT	CSAQGNTGELFF
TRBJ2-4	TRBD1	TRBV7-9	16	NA	TGTGCCAGCAGCCGATCCAAGACAGGGAGTAGGGTCATTCAGTACTTC	CASSRSKTGSRVIQYF